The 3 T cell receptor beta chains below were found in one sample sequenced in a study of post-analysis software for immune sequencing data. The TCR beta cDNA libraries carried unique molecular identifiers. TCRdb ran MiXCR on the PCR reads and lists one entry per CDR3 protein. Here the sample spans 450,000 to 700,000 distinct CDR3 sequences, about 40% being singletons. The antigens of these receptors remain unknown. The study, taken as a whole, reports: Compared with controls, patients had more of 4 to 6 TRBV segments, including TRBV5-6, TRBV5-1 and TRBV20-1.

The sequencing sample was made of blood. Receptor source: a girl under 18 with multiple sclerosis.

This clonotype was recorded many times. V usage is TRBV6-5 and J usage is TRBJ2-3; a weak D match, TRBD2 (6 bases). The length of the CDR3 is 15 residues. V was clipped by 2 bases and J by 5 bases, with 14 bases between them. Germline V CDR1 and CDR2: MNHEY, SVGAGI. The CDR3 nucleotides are TGTGCCAGCAGTTACGAGGGAGGAAGGCGAGATACGCAGTATTTT. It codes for CASSYEGGRRDTQYF.

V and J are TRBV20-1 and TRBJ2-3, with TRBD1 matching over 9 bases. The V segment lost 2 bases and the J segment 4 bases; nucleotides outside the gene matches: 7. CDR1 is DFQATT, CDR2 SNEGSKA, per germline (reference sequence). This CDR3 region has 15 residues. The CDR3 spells CSARWGQGRSDTQYF. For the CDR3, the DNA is TGCAGTGCTAGATGGGGACAGGGACGATCAGATACGCAGTATTTT.

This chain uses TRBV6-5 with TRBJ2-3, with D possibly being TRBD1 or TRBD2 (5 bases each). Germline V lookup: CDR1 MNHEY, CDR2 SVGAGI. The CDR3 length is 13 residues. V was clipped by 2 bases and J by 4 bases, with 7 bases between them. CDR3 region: CASSYVGADTQYF. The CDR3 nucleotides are TGTGCCAGCAGTTACGTGGGGGCAGATACGCAGTATTTT.